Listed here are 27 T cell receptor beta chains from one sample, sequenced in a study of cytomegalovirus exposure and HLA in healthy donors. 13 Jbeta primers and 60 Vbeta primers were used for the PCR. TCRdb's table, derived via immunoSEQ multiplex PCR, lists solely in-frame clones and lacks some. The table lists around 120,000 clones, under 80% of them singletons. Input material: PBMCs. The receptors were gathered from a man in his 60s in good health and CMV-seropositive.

In DNA, the CDR3 is TGTGCCATCAGTGAGTCGTTGGGACTAGCGGGAGCACAAAACTCCTACAATGAGCAGTTCTTC. It specifies CAISESLGLAGAQNSYNEQFF. This sequence joins TRBV10-3 and TRBJ2-1; TRBD2 matches 14 bases. The CDR3 loop spans 21 amino acids. V dropped 0 bases and J dropped 0; count of bases not matched to a gene: 10. Germline V CDR1 and CDR2: ENHRY, SYGVKD.

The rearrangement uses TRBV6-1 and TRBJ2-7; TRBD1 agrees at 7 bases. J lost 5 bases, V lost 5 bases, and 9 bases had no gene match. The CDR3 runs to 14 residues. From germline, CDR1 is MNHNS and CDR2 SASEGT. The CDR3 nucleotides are TGTGCCAGCAGTTCCCGGACAGGAGTGGACGAGCAGTACTTC. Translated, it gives CASSSRTGVDEQYF.

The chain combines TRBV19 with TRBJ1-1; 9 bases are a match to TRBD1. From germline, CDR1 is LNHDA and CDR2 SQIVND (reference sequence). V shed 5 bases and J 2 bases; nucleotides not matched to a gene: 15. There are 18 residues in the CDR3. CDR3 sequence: CASSPGRDRVLKNTEAFF. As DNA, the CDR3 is TGTGCCAGTAGTCCGGGCCGGGACAGGGTTCTGAAAAACACTGAAGCTTTCTTT.

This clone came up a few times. CDR3 DNA sequence: TGTGCCAGCAGCTCCCCGGGACACCCACAAGAGACCCAGTACTTC. Encoded protein: CASSSPGHPQETQYF. The rearrangement joins TRBV5-4 to TRBJ2-5; maybe TRBD1 (6 bases). V lost 3 bases to trimming and J lost 2 bases, with 14 bases between them. CDR3 length: 15 residues. Germline loops: CDR1 SGHNT, CDR2 YYREEE (reference sequence). Full variable domain (rest looked up from reference TRBV5-4 and TRBJ2-5): ETGVTQSPTHLIKTRGQQVTLRCSSQSGHNTVSWYQQALGQGPQFIFQYYREEENGRGNFPPRFSGLQFPNYSSELNVNALELDDSALYLCASSSPGHPQETQYFGPGTRLLVL.

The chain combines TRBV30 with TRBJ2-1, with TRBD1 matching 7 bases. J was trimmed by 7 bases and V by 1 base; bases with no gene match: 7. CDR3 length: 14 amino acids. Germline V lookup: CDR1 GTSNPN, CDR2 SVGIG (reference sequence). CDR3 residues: CAWSAGQLSNEQFF. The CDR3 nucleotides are TGTGCCTGGAGTGCGGGACAGCTTAGTAATGAGCAGTTCTTC.

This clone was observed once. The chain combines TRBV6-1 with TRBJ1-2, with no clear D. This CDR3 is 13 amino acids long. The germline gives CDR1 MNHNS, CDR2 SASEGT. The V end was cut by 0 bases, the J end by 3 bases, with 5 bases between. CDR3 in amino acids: CASSEAADYGYTF. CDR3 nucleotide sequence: TGTGCCAGCAGTGAAGCGGCAGACTATGGCTACACCTTC.

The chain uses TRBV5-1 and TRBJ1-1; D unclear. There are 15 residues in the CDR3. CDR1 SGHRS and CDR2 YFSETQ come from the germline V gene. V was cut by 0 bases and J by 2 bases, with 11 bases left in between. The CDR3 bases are TGCGCCAGCAGCTTGGCCGAGGGCGCCAACACTGAAGCTTTCTTT. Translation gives CASSLAEGANTEAFF.

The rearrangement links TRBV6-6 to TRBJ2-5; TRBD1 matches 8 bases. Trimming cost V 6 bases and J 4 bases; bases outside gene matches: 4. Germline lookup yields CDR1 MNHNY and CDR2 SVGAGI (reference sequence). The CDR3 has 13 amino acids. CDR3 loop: CASRSRGRETQYF. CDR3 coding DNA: TGTGCCAGCAGATCCAGGGGGCGAGAGACCCAGTACTTC.

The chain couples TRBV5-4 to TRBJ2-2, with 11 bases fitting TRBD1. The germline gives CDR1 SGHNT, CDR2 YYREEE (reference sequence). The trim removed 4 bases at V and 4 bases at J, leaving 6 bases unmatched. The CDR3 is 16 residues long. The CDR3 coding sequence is TGTGCCAGCAGCCGAGGACAGGGGGCTAGCACCGGGGAGCTGTTTTTT. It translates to CASSRGQGASTGELFF.

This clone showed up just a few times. CDR3 bases: TGCGCCAGCAGCTTGGACAGGTCCTCCTATGGCTACACCTTC. This translates into CASSLDRSSYGYTF. V is TRBV5-1 and J is TRBJ1-2; the D gene is possibly TRBD1 (5 bases). The CDR3 consists of 14 residues. CDR1 is SGHRS, CDR2 YFSETQ, per germline. The ends were cut back, 0 bases at V and 4 bases at J, with 10 bases in the middle. The full variable domain, completed using reference TRBV5-1 and TRBJ1-2, is KAGVTQTPRYLIKTRGQQVTLSCSPISGHRSVSWYQQTPGQGLQFLFEYFSETQRNKGNFPGRFSGRQFSNSRSEMNVSTLELGDSALYLCASSLDRSSYGYTFGSGTRLTVV.

The CDR3 nucleotides are TGTGCCTGGAGTCGACGGACAGGGCCCCCGGAGCAGTACTTC. Protein: CAWSRRTGPPEQYF. The rearrangement joins TRBV30 to TRBJ2-7, with 8 bases lining up with TRBD1. CDR3 length: 14 residues. Trimming cost V 2 bases and J 7 bases; bases outside gene matches: 10. Germline V gene sequence: CDR1 GTSNPN, CDR2 SVGIG (reference sequence).

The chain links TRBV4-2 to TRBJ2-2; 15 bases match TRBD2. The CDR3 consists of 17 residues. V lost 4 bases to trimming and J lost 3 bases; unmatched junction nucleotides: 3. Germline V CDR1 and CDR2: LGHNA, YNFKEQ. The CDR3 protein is CASSRTSGGADTGELFF. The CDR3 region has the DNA TGTGCCAGCAGCCGGACTAGCGGGGGGGCGGACACCGGGGAGCTGTTTTTT.

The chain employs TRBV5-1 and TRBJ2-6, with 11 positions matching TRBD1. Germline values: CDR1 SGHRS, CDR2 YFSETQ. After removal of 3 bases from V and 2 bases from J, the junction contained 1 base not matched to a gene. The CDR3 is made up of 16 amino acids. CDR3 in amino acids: CASSWTGGAGANVLTF. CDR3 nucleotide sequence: TGCGCCAGCAGCTGGACAGGGGGCGCTGGGGCCAACGTCCTGACTTTC.

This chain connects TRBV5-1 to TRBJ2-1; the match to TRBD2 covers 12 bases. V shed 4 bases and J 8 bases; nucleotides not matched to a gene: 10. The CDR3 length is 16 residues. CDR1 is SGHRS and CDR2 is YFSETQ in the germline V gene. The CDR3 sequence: CASSLPSGGANDEQFF. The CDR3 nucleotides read TGCGCCAGCAGCCTGCCTAGCGGGGGGGCCAACGATGAGCAGTTCTTC.

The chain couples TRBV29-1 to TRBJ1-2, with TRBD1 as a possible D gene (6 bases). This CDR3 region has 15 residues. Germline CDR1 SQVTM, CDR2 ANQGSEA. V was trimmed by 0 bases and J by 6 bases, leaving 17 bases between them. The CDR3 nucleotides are TGCAGCGTTGAAGATTGGGGACATCGGAAGGATGGCTACACCTTC. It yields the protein CSVEDWGHRKDGYTF.

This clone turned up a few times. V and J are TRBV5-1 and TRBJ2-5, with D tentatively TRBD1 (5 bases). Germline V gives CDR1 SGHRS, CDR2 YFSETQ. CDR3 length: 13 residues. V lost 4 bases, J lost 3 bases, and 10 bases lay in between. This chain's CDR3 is CASSLHRKETQYF. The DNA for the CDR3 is TGCGCCAGCAGCCTCCACAGGAAAGAGACCCAGTACTTC.

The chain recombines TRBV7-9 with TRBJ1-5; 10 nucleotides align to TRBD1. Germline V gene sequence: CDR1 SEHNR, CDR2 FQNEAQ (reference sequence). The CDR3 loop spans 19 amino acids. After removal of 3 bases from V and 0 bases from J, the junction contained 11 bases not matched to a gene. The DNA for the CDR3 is TGTGCCAGCAGCTTCATTCACGGACAGGGGGACTATAGCAATCAGCCCCAGCATTTT. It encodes CASSFIHGQGDYSNQPQHF.

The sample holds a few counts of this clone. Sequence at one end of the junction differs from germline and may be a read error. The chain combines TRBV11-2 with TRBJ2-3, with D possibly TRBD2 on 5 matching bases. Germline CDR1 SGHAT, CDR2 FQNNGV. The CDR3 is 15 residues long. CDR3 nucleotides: TGTGCCAGCAGCTTAGTTTCGGGGAGCATAGATACGCAGTATTTT. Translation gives CASSLVSGSIDTQYF.

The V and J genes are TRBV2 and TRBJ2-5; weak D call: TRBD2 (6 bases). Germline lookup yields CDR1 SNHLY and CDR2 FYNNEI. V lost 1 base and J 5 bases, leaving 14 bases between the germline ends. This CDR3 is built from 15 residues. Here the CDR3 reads CASSEGRAGRETQYF. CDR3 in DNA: TGTGCCAGCAGTGAAGGGCGGGCGGGACGGGAGACCCAGTACTTC.

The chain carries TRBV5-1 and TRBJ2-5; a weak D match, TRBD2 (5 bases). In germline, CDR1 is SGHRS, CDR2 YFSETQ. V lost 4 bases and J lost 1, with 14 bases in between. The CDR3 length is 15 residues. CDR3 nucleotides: TGCGCCAGCAGCCGGTACGGGGATTCCCAAGAGACCCAGTACTTC. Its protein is CASSRYGDSQETQYF.

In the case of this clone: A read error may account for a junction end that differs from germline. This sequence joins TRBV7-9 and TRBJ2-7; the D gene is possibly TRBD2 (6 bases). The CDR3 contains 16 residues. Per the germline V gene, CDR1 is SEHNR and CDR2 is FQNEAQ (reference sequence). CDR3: CSSSRRDRGEAYEQYF. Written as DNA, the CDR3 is TGTTCCAGCAGCCGCCGGGATAGAGGGGAGGCTTACGAGCAGTACTTC.

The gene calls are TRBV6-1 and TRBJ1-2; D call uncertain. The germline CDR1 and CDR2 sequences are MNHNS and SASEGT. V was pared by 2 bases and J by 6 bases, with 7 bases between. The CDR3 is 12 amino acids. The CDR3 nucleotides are TGTGCCAGCAGTGAAAGACGGGATGGCTACACCTTC. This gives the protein CASSERRDGYTF.

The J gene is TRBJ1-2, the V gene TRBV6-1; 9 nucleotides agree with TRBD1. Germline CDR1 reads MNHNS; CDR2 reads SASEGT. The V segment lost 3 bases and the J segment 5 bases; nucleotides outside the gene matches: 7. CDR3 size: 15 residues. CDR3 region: CASSDPRTGEYGYTF. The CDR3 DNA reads TGTGCCAGCAGTGATCCCCGGACAGGGGAATATGGCTACACCTTC.

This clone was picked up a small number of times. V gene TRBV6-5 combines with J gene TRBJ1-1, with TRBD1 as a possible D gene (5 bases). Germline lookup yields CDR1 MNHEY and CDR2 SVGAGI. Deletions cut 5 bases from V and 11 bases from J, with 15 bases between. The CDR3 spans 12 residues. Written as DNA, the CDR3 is TGTGCCAGCAGTCCCCGGGACTCTAGGGCTTTCTTT. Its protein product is CASSPRDSRAFF.

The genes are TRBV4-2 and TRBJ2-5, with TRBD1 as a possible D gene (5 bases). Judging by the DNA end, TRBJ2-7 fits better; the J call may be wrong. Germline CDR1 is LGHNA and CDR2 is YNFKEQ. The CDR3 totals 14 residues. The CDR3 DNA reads TGTGCCAGCAGCCGACACGTTGACAGCTACGAGCAGTACTTC. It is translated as CASSRHVDSYEQYF.

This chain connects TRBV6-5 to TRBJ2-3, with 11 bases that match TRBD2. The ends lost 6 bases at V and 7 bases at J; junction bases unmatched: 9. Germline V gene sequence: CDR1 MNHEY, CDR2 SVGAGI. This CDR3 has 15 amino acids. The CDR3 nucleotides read TGTGCCAGCAGCCCCCCGCTAGCGGGAGGTTATACGCAGTATTTT. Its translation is CASSPPLAGGYTQYF.

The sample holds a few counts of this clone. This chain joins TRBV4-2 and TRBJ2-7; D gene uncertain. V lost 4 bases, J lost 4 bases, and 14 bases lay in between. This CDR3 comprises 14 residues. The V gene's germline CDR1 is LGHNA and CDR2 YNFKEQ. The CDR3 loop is CASSPGRRPYEQYF. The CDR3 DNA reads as TGTGCCAGCAGCCCCGGCAGGCGTCCTTACGAGCAGTACTTC.